This T cell receptor beta chain appears in the sequencing data of a study of control samples from healthy donors and cancer patients. CDR1 and CDR2 from the germline V gene are SGHTA and FQGNSA. CDR3 length equals 17 residues. V was clipped by 5 bases and J by 1 base; unmatched bases: 11. Data came from immunoSEQ multiplex PCR; TCRdb stores just in-frame clones and leaves some out. The sample gives fewer than 30,000 clones, roughly 85% of which show up once; around 7% is in the top ten. V gene TRBV7-2 combines with J gene TRBJ1-2; 9 bases match TRBD1. The sequence was obtained from a woman aged 60 to 75 with head and neck cancer. Sample: PBMCs. In DNA form, the CDR3 reads TGTGCCAGCAGCCCAGGGACAGGGCGGGGTGGTAACTATGGCTACACCTTC. This translates into CASSPGTGRGGNYGYTF.